The sequence of this T cell receptor (beta chain) was determined in a study of cytomegalovirus exposure and HLA in healthy donors. This clone was recorded a few times. Primers included in the PCR were 60 Vbeta and 13 Jbeta primers. The assay was immunoSEQ multiplex PCR, and TCRdb's table has in-frame clones only and misses some. The table shows 140,000 to 150,000 clones, with around 67% occurring only once. V lost 1 base and J 3 bases, leaving 13 bases between the germline ends. This CDR3 is built from 15 residues. Germline values: CDR1 SGHTA, CDR2 FQGNSA. Sequencing was carried out using PBMCs. This chain connects TRBV7-2 to TRBJ2-7; D is perhaps TRBD1 (5 bases). This TCR came from a woman in her late teens or twenties in good health and CMV-seronegative. The CDR3 bases are TGTGCCAGCAGCTTAGAGGACAACGCTTTCTACGAGCAGTACTTC. Translated, it gives CASSLEDNAFYEQYF.